This entry describes one TCR beta chain. Its matching antigen is unknown. Germline values: CDR1 LNHDA, CDR2 SQIVND (reference sequence). Trimming stripped 6 bases from V and 8 bases from J, with 17 bases between. The CDR3 contains 14 residues. This sample is part of a study of regulatory T cells in long-lasting Graves disease. Study results and limitations: Persistent disease showed a preference for TRBV28, TRBJ1-2 and TRBJ2-5. Persistent Graves' patients possessed reduced TCR diversity relative to recently diagnosed ones.

Time point noted: persistent/refractory GD, antithyroid drugs over 5 years with positive TRAb. PBMC-extracted RNA yielded the TCR library. Peripheral blood, at 7.5 to 9 milliliters, went into EDTA tubes. Relying on iRepertoire HTBI primers and Arm-PCR of CDR3 regions, the team built TCR beta libraries. Via MiXCR, TCRdb re-called the multiplex PCR reads, giving one row per CDR3 protein. Seen here are about 460,000 distinct CDR3 sequences, less than 25% observed once, and the top ten hold about an eighth. The sequenced sample was peripheral blood mononuclear cells (PBMCs), obtained when the disease was refractory, from a patient treated with antithyroid drugs. The rearrangement links TRBV19 to TRBJ2-1; the D gene is possibly TRBD2 (5 bases). This receptor was obtained from a female donor with Graves disease. The CDR3 region is CASSLNTRGDEQFF. CDR3 in DNA: TGTGCCAGTAGCCTTAACACCCGGGGTGATGAGCAGTTCTTC.